The clone carrying this T cell receptor beta chain was found once. At one boundary the junction diverges from the germline segment, which might be a read error. This specimen belongs to a study of tumor-infiltrating lymphocytes in primary liver carcinoma. Germline-derived CDR1 and CDR2 are MDHEN and SYDVKM. There are 16 residues in the CDR3. A constant-region primer served to make TCR beta cDNA from roughly 500 ng total RNA. Library construction for TCR beta comprised three nested multiplex PCR rounds performed with slightly modified ARM-PCR. It was with TRBV1-TRBV30 forward primers and a C-beta reverse primer that the first two PCR rounds were run, at approximately 10 cycles each. Using its own MiXCR run on the multiplex PCR reads, TCRdb lists one record per CDR3 protein. The table includes more than 85,000 distinct CDR3 sequences, roughly four fifths detected once. Starting material for RNA and DNA co-extraction consisted of about 17-31 mg of unsorted bulk tissue. Whichever tumor sample was examined, it had over 75% viable tumor cells.

The sequence derives from a man between 35 and 55 years old with primary liver carcinoma and hepatitis B virus infection. The chain couples TRBV28 to TRBJ1-5; no clear D gene. Sequencing input: liver tumor tissue from sampling region 3. Described subset: tumor region T3, left-lateral pole. In nucleotides, the CDR3 is TGTACCAGCAGAACACTCCGGGATAATAGTAATCAGCCCCAGCATTTT. This encodes CTSRTLRDNSNQPQHF.